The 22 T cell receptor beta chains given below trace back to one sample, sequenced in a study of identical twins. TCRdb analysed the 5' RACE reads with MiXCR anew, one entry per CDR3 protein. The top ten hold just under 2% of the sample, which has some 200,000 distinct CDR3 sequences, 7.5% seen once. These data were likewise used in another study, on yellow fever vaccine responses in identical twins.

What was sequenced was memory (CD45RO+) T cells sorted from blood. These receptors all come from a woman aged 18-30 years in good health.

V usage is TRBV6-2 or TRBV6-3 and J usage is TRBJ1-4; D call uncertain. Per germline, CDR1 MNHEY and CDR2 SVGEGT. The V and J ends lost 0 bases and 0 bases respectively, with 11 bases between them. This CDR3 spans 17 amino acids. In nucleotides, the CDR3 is TGTGCCAGCAGTTACTCGAAGGCAAACGCAACTAATGAAAAACTGTTTTTT. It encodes CASSYSKANATNEKLFF.

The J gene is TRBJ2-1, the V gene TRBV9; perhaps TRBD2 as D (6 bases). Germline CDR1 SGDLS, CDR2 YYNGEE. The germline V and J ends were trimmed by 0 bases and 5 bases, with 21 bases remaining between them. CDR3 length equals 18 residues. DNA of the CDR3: TGTGCCAGCAGCGTAGACCTGCGTACGGCGGGCGGGGACAATGAGCAGTTCTTC. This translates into CASSVDLRTAGGDNEQFF.

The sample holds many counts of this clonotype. The CDR3 protein is CSVRDSGTNGYTF. In DNA form, the CDR3 reads TGCAGCGTTAGGGACTCCGGGACTAATGGCTACACCTTC. The chain employs TRBV29-1 and TRBJ1-2; possible D gene TRBD1, 5 bases. Germline V gene lookup returns CDR1 SQVTM and CDR2 ANQGSEA. Trimming shortened V by 5 bases and J by 6 bases, and 16 bases separated the two germline ends. The CDR3 totals 13 residues.

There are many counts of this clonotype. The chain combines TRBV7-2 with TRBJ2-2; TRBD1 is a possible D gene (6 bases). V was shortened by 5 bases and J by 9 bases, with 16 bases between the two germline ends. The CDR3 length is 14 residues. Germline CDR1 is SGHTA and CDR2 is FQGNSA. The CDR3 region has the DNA TGTGCCAGCAGCCCTACAACACAGGGCAGGGAGCTGTTTTTT. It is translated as CASSPTTQGRELFF.

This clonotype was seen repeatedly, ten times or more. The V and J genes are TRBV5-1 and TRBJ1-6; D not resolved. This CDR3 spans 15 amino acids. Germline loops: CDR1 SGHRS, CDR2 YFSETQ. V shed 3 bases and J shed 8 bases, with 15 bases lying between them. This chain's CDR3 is CASSSDTREDSPLHF. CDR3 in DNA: TGCGCCAGCAGCTCCGACACTCGAGAAGATTCACCCCTCCACTTT.

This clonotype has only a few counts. The CDR3 reads CASSLTGTRLQETQYF. CDR3 bases: TGTGCCAGCAGTCTTACAGGTACCCGACTCCAAGAGACCCAGTACTTC. The chain links TRBV28 to TRBJ2-5; TRBD1 might be the D (5 bases). The V gene lost 5 bases and the J gene lost 1 base, with 17 bases spanning the gap. The CDR3 spans 16 residues. Looked up from germline, CDR1 is MDHEN and CDR2 is SYDVKM. The complete variable domain, with remaining parts taken from reference TRBV28 and TRBJ2-5, reads DVKVTQSSRYLVKRTGEKVFLECVQDMDHENMFWYRQDPGLGLRLIYFSYDVKMKEKGDIPEGYSVSREKKERFSLILESASTNQTSMYLCASSLTGTRLQETQYFGPGTRLLVL.

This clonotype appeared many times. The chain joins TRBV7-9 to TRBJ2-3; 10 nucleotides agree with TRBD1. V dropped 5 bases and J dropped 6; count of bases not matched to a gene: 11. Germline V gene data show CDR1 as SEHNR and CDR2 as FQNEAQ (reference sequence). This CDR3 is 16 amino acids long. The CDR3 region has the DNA TGTGCCAGCAGCCCGGGCTGGACAGGGGGTACGGATACGCAGTATTTT. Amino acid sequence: CASSPGWTGGTDTQYF.

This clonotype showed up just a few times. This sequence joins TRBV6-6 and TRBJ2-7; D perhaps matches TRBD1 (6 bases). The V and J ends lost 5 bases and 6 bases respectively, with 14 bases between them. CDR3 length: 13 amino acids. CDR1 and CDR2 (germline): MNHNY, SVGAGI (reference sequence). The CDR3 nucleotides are TGTGCCAGCAGTCTGGGTTGGGGGCGCGAGCAGTACTTC. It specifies CASSLGWGREQYF.

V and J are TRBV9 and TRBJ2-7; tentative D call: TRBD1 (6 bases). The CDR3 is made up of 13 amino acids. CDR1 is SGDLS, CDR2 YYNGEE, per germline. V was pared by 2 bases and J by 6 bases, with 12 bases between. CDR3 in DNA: TGTGCCAGCAGCGTGGACAGCTTGGGCGAGCAGTACTTC. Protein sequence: CASSVDSLGEQYF.

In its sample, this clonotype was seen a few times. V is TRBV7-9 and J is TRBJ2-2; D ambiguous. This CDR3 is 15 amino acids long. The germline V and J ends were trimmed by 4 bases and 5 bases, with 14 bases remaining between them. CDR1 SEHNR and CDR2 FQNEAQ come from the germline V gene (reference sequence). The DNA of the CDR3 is TGTGCCAGCAGCTCGCAGCAGGTCGTTACCGGGGAGCTGTTTTTT. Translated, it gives CASSSQQVVTGELFF.

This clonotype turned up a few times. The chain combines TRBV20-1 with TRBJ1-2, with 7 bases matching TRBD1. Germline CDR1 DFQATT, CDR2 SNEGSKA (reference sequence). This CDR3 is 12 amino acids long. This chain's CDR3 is CRPGEGAYGYTF. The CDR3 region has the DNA TGCAGGCCGGGGGAGGGGGCCTATGGCTACACCTTC.

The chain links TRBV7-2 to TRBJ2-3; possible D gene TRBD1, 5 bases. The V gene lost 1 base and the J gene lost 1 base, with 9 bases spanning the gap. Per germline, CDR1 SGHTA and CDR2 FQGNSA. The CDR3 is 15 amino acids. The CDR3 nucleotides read TGTGCCAGCAGCTTAGATATGGGGCGCACAGATACGCAGTATTTT. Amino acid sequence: CASSLDMGRTDTQYF.

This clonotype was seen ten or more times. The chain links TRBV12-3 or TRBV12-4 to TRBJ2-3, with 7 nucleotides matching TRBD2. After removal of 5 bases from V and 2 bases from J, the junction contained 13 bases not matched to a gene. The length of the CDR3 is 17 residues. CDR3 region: CASSPGVSGLSTDTQYF. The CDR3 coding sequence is TGTGCCAGCAGTCCCGGGGTCTCGGGACTATCCACAGATACGCAGTATTTT.

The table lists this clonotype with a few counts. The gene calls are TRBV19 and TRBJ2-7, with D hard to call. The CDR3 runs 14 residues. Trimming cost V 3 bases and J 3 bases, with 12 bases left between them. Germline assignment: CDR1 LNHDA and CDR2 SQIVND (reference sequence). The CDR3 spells CASSIQPSNYEQYF. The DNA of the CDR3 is TGTGCCAGTAGTATTCAACCTTCTAACTACGAGCAGTACTTC.

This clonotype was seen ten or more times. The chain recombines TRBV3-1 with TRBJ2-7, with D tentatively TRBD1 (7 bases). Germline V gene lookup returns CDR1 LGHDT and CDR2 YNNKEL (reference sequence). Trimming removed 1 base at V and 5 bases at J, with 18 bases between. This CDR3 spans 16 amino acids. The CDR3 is CASSQVNAGGGHEQYF. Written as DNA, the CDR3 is TGTGCCAGCAGCCAAGTCAATGCAGGGGGAGGTCACGAGCAGTACTTC.

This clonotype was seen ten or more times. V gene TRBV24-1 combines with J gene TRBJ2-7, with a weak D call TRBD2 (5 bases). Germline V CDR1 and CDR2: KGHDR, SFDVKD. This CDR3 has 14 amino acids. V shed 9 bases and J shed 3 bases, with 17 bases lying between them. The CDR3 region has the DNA TGTGCCACCTCCCCGGGAAGGGATCGCTACGAGCAGTACTTC. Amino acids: CATSPGRDRYEQYF.

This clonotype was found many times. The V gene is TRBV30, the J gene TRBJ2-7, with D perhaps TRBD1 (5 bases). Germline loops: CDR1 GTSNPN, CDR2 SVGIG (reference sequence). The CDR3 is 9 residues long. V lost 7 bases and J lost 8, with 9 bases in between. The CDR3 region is CAYRSKQYF. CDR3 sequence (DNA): TGTGCCTACAGGAGCAAGCAGTACTTC.

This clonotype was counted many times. The CDR3 sequence: CASSEAAGTGELFF. The DNA of the CDR3 is TGTGCCAGCAGTGAAGCGGCGGGCACCGGGGAGCTGTTTTTT. This chain joins TRBV2 and TRBJ2-2; D possibly corresponds to TRBD2 (5 bases). CDR3 length equals 14 residues. V was trimmed by 0 bases and J by 4 bases, leaving 6 bases between them. Per the germline V gene, CDR1 is SNHLY and CDR2 is FYNNEI.

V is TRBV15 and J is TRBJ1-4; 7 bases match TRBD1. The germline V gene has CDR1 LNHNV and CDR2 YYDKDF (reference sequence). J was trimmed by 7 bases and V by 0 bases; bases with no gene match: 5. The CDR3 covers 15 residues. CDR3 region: CATSRETGTGEKLFF. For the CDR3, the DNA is TGTGCCACCAGCAGAGAGACAGGGACGGGTGAAAAACTGTTTTTT. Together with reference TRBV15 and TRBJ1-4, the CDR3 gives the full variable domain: DAMVIQNPRYQVTQFGKPVTLSCSQTLNHNVMYWYQQKSSQAPKLLFHYYDKDFNNEADTPDNFQSRRPNTSFCFLDIRSPGLGDTAMYLCATSRETGTGEKLFFGSGTQLSVL.

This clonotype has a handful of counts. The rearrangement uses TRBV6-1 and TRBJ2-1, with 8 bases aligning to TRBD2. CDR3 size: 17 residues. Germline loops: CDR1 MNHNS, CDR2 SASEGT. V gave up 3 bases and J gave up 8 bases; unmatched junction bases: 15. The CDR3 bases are TGTGCCAGCAGTGAGCGTCAGGGGAGCGGGAGAGGCGATGAGCAGTTCTTC. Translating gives CASSERQGSGRGDEQFF.

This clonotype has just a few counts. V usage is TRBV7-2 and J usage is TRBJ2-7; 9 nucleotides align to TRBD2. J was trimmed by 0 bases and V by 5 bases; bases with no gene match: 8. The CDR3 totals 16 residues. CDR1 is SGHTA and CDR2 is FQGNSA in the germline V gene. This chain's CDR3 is CASSRWSSGGSYEQYF. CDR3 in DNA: TGTGCCAGCAGCCGCTGGAGTAGCGGGGGCTCCTACGAGCAGTACTTC.

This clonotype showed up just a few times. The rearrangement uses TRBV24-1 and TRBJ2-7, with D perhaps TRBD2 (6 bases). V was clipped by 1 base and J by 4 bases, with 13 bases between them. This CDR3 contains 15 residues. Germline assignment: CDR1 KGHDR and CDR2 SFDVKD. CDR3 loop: CATSDFGGSTYEQYF. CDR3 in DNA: TGTGCCACCAGTGATTTTGGAGGGTCAACGTACGAGCAGTACTTC.